This T cell receptor (beta chain) was identified in a study of T cell changes during pregnancy in multiple sclerosis. Sequenced by immunoSEQ multiplex PCR; TCRdb stores in-frame clones only, minus some. The sample shows around 78,000 clones, 91% of them seen only once. This TCR came from a female donor in good health, enrolled as a control in a pregnancy study. This sample comprised peripheral blood, obtained in the third trimester of pregnancy.

CDR3 nucleotides: TGTGCCAGCAGCCCCGGGAGACAGACAGATACGCAGTATTTT. Protein product: CASSPGRQTDTQYF. The J gene is TRBJ2-3, the V gene TRBV7-8; the D gene is possibly TRBD2 (6 bases). Germline CDR1 SGHVS, CDR2 FQNEAQ. V lost 5 bases and J lost 3, with 12 bases in between. This CDR3 spans 14 amino acids.